This is a list of T cell receptor beta chains from one sample in a study of cytomegalovirus exposure and HLA in healthy donors. Libraries were prepared by immunoSEQ multiplex PCR; TCRdb keeps only in-frame clonotypes and omits some of them. Among over 85,000 clones, 75% to 90% were seen once, and the ten largest hold 2% to 3%. Sequenced input: PBMCs. These receptors all stem from a man in his forties in good health and CMV-seronegative. Both conserved end residues are part of each CDR3. D genes are given only for firm matches. Size is stated for part of the rows, as once, few or many counts, or as a class when the clone is expanded.

J gene,V gene,clone size,D gene,CDR3 protein,CDR3 DNA
TRBJ1-3,TRBV7-8,.,.,CASSVIVGGTGNTIYF,TGTGCCAGCAGCGTAATAGTCGGGGGGACTGGAAACACCATATATTTT
TRBJ1-1,TRBV7-2,.,.,CASSLVQTTEAFF,TGTGCCAGCAGCTTAGTACAAACCACTGAAGCTTTCTTT
TRBJ1-6,TRBV21-1,few,.,CASSPRQAMTYNSPLHF,TGTGCCAGCAGCCCCCGACAGGCCATGACCTATAATTCACCCCTCCACTTT
TRBJ2-1,TRBV5-4,.,.,CASSPMQNYNEQFF,TGTGCCAGCAGCCCCATGCAGAACTACAATGAGCAGTTCTTC
TRBJ1-2,TRBV5-1,.,.,CASSFPSGYGYTF,TGCGCCAGCAGCTTCCCGTCAGGGTATGGCTACACCTTC
TRBJ1-1,TRBV21-1,.,.,CASSTTGTGGTEAFF,TGTGCCAGCAGCACCACCGGGACAGGGGGCACTGAAGCTTTCTTT
TRBJ2-2,TRBV27,.,TRBD2,CASSFRLAGAVGTGELFF,TGTGCCAGCAGTTTTAGGCTAGCGGGGGCGGTGGGCACCGGGGAGCTGTTTTTT
TRBJ2-3,TRBV5-1,.,.,CASTPGGGAVADTQYF,TGCGCCAGCACCCCGGGTGGGGGGGCCGTCGCAGATACGCAGTATTTT
TRBJ1-5,TRBV4-1,.,TRBD1,CASSPGTGGSPQHF,TGCGCCAGCAGCCCCGGGACAGGGGGGTCGCCCCAGCATTTT
TRBJ1-1,TRBV28,.,.,CASSRLAIEAFF,TGTGCCAGCAGTCGTCTAGCTATAGAAGCTTTCTTT
TRBJ2-7,TRBV19,.,TRBD1,CASSRTGGLTYEQYF,TGTGCCAGTAGTAGGACAGGGGGACTGACCTACGAGCAGTACTTC
TRBJ1-5,TRBV6-6,.,TRBD1,CASSRGRDRGDQPQHF,TGTGCCAGCAGTAGGGGAAGGGACAGGGGTGACCAGCCCCAGCATTTT
TRBJ1-4,TRBV6-5,.,TRBD1,CASGRQGEHEKLFF,TGTGCCAGCGGACGACAGGGCGAACATGAAAAACTGTTTTTT
TRBJ2-1,TRBV21-1,.,.,CASSTPGSYNEQFF,TGTGCCAGCAGCACGCCCGGGTCTTACAATGAGCAGTTCTTC
TRBJ1-1,TRBV19,.,.,CASTATRGTEAFF,TGTGCCAGTACGGCCACCAGAGGGACTGAAGCTTTCTTT
TRBJ2-7,TRBV7-2,.,.,CASSLEQGAYEQYF,TGTGCCAGCAGCTTAGAACAGGGCGCCTACGAGCAGTACTTC
TRBJ2-7,TRBV27,.,.,CASSLSGLFQDYEQYF,TGTGCCAGCAGTTTATCCGGTCTTTTTCAGGACTACGAGCAGTACTTC
TRBJ1-5,TRBV7-9,.,TRBD1,CASSPSSGQGNQPQHF,TGTGCCAGCAGCCCCTCCTCGGGACAGGGAAATCAGCCCCAGCATTTT
TRBJ2-7,TRBV9,few,.,CASSRQDYEQYF,TGTGCCAGCAGTAGACAAGACTACGAGCAGTACTTC
TRBJ2-5,TRBV15,.,TRBD1,CATSLGQGAGQETQYF,TGTGCCACCAGCTTGGGACAGGGGGCCGGTCAAGAGACCCAGTACTTC
TRBJ1-6,TRBV4-1,.,TRBD1,CASSQEEGARSPLHF,TGCGCCAGCAGCCAAGAGGAGGGGGCACGTTCACCCCTCCACTTT
TRBJ1-6,TRBV11-1,.,TRBD1,CASSRQGGTPLHF,TGTGCCAGCAGCCGACAGGGAGGAACACCCCTCCACTTT
TRBJ1-2,TRBV5-4,.,.,CASSLWTANYGYTF,TGTGCCAGCAGCTTATGGACAGCTAACTATGGCTACACCTTC
TRBJ1-4,TRBV7-2,.,.,CASSLSPTNEKLFF,TGTGCCAGCAGCTTGTCCCCGACTAATGAAAAACTGTTTTTT
TRBJ2-5,TRBV5-1,.,.,CASSQLSPQETQYF,TGCGCCAGCAGCCAACTGAGCCCCCAAGAGACCCAGTACTTC
TRBJ2-3,TRBV29-1,.,.,CSVPPGGIRTDTQYF,TGCAGCGTCCCCCCGGGGGGCATCCGCACAGATACGCAGTATTTT
TRBJ2-7,TRBV6-5,.,TRBD2,CASSLAGGVYEQYF,TGTGCCAGCAGTCTAGCGGGGGGGGTCTACGAGCAGTACTTC
TRBJ2-7,TRBV5-6,.,.,CASSSLGGKYEQYF,TGTGCCAGCAGCTCTTTAGGAGGAAAATACGAGCAGTACTTC
TRBJ1-6,TRBV27,few,TRBD1,CASSLSTGSISPLHF,TGTGCCAGCAGTTTATCGACAGGGAGTATCTCACCCCTCCACTTT
TRBJ1-5,TRBV6-1,.,.,CASSEEWTVNQPQHF,TGTGCCAGCAGTGAGGAATGGACAGTAAATCAGCCCCAGCATTTT
TRBJ2-3,TRBV7-9,.,TRBD2,CASSPQRGGYTDTQYF,TGTGCCAGCAGCCCCCAACGCGGGGGGTACACAGATACGCAGTATTTT
TRBJ1-1,TRBV2,.,TRBD1,CASRRQGTTEAFF,TGTGCCAGCAGGAGACAGGGTACCACTGAAGCTTTCTTT
TRBJ2-2,TRBV2,few,TRBD1,CAKRQGKLFF,TGTGCCAAACGACAGGGAAAGCTGTTTTTT
TRBJ1-4,TRBV27,.,TRBD1,CASSWVPGQGGKLFF,TGTGCCAGCAGCTGGGTTCCGGGACAGGGAGGGAAACTGTTTTTT
TRBJ1-1,TRBV6-1,.,.,CASSEDNLRTEAFF,TGTGCCAGCAGTGAAGATAACCTGAGGACTGAAGCTTTCTTT
TRBJ2-5,TRBV27,few,.,CASSFRRGESETQYF,TGTGCCAGCAGTTTTCGGCGGGGAGAGTCAGAGACCCAGTACTTC
TRBJ2-7,TRBV10-3,.,TRBD1,CAISVGGQGAGEQYF,TGTGCCATCAGTGTTGGGGGACAGGGGGCAGGTGAGCAGTACTTC
TRBJ1-1,TRBV11-1,.,.,CASSLGAGDTEAFF,TGTGCCAGCAGCTTAGGGGCAGGGGACACTGAAGCTTTCTTT
TRBJ2-5,TRBV19,.,TRBD1,CASSIQGVETQYF,TGTGCCAGTAGTATACAGGGGGTGGAGACCCAGTACTTC
TRBJ1-5,TRBV7-2,.,TRBD1,CASSSRTGGGQPQHF,TGTGCCAGCAGCTCCCGGACAGGGGGCGGTCAGCCCCAGCATTTT
TRBJ2-1,TRBV2,.,TRBD1,CASDAKGTGGNEQFF,TGTGCCAGCGACGCGAAAGGGACAGGGGGCAATGAGCAGTTCTTC
TRBJ2-5,TRBV7-7,few,.,CASSLGEETQYF,TGTGCTAGCAGCTTAGGCGAGGAGACCCAGTACTTC
TRBJ2-7,TRBV6-4,.,TRBD2,CASSWTSVSSYEQYF,TGTGCCAGCAGCTGGACTAGCGTGAGCTCCTACGAGCAGTACTTC
TRBJ1-5,TRBV5-6,.,.,CASSLYQISNQPQHF,TGTGCCAGCAGCTTGTATCAGATTAGCAATCAGCCCCAGCATTTT
TRBJ2-1,TRBV7-9,.,.,CASSLLVQYNEQFF,TGTGCCAGCAGCTTATTGGTTCAGTACAATGAGCAGTTCTTC
TRBJ2-1,TRBV5-1,.,TRBD1,CASSPWDREYNEQFF,TGCGCCAGCAGCCCGTGGGACAGAGAATACAATGAGCAGTTCTTC
TRBJ2-3,TRBV6-1,.,TRBD2,CAGASGGGWDTQYF,TGTGCCGGGGCCAGCGGGGGGGGGTGGGATACGCAGTATTTT
TRBJ2-7,TRBV7-9,.,.,CASSKTGRELIEQYF,TGTGCCAGCAGCAAGACTGGCCGGGAGCTCATCGAGCAGTACTTC
TRBJ2-1,TRBV18,.,TRBD2,CASLGLAGAREQFF,TGTGCCAGCCTTGGACTAGCGGGGGCCCGAGAGCAGTTCTTC
TRBJ2-7,TRBV11-2,few,.,CASSIPRGSGVVVEQYF,TGTGCCAGCAGCATCCCTAGAGGTTCAGGGGTGGTTGTCGAGCAGTACTTC
TRBJ2-2,TRBV2,.,.,CASRGAGSGELFF,TGTGCCAGCAGAGGGGCGGGATCCGGGGAGCTGTTTTTT
TRBJ2-3,TRBV10-1,.,.,CASSESIASRAQYF,TGCGCCAGCAGTGAGTCGATCGCCTCCCGGGCGCAGTATTTT
TRBJ2-3,TRBV2,.,TRBD2,CASRRDSASGLTDTQYF,TGTGCCAGCAGGAGGGACTCGGCTAGCGGGCTCACAGATACGCAGTATTTT
TRBJ2-3,TRBV14,once,TRBD1,CASSEFFGTGVDTQYF,TGTGCCAGCAGTGAGTTTTTCGGGACAGGGGTAGATACGCAGTATTTT
TRBJ2-5,TRBV5-6,.,TRBD2,CASSSYGLAGGRETQYF,TGTGCCAGCAGCTCATACGGACTAGCGGGGGGTAGGGAGACCCAGTACTTC
TRBJ2-1,TRBV5-1,.,TRBD2,CASSLGTSGGYNEQFF,TGCGCCAGCAGCCTGGGGACTAGCGGGGGCTACAATGAGCAGTTCTTC
TRBJ2-3,TRBV7-3,.,TRBD1,CASSKGQTSTDTQYF,TGTGCCAGCAGCAAGGGACAGACTAGCACAGATACGCAGTATTTT
TRBJ2-2,TRBV19,.,.,CAIRRDGLTGELFF,TGTGCCATCAGGAGGGACGGACTCACCGGGGAGCTGTTTTTT
TRBJ1-1,TRBV10-2,.,.,CASFDRLNTEAFF,TGCGCCAGCTTCGACAGATTGAACACTGAAGCTTTCTTT
TRBJ2-7,TRBV19,.,.,CASSNINEQYF,TGTGCCAGTAGTAACATCAACGAGCAGTACTTC